These T cell receptor beta chains were read from a single sample in a study of T cells in Graves' hyperthyroidism and ophthalmopathy. TCRdb processed the multiplex PCR reads anew with MiXCR; each CDR3 protein has one entry. The top ten hold 8.9% of the sample, which has about 840,000 distinct CDR3 sequences, about two fifths seen once. Sequencing was performed on blood. All receptors derive from a man aged 18 to 35 with Graves' hyperthyroidism. The CDR3 runs from the conserved cysteine through the conserved F or W. The D gene is left open where the match is weak. The size of a clone is reported for some rows only, either as once, few or many, or as a class for expanded clones.

NA | TRBJ2-7 | TRBV11-2 | NA | TGTGCCAGCAGCTCCACCCCGGGGAGGTACGAGCAGTACTTC | CASSSTPGRYEQYF
TRBD2 | TRBJ2-5 | TRBV7-2 | NA | TGTGCCAGCAGCCAAGGGGAAGCGGGGGGGGAGACCCAGTACTTC | CASSQGEAGGETQYF
TRBD1 | TRBJ1-6 | TRBV2 | many | TGTGCCAGCAGGGCTTTGGACAGGAATTCACCCCTCCACTTT | CASRALDRNSPLHF
NA | TRBJ1-1 | TRBV7-2 | NA | TGTGCCAGCAGCTTAGGGCGCAGCCGGGGATTCTTT | CASSLGRSRGFF
TRBD1 | TRBJ2-7 | TRBV29-1 | NA | TGCAGCGGACGAGGGGACAGGAACGAGCAGTACTTC | CSGRGDRNEQYF
NA | TRBJ2-7 | TRBV5-1 | few | TGCGCCAGCAGCCTTACTAGGGACGGGAACTCCTACGAGCAGTACTTC | CASSLTRDGNSYEQYF
TRBD1 | TRBJ1-1 | TRBV19 | NA | TGTGCCACCCTACGGACAGGCGGGACTGAAGCTTTCTTT | CATLRTGGTEAFF
TRBD1 | TRBJ2-7 | TRBV7-8 | NA | TGCGCCAGCAGCCCACCGGCCCCGACAGGGGAGTTCTCCTACGAGCAGTACTTC | CASSPPAPTGEFSYEQYF
NA | TRBJ2-7 | TRBV7-9 | NA | TGTGCCAGCAACCGGGCTAGAGACCCCTACGAGCAGTACTTC | CASNRARDPYEQYF
NA | TRBJ1-1 | TRBV6-5 | many | TGTGCCAGCAGCTACGGAGAAAACACTGAAGCTTTCTTT | CASSYGENTEAFF
TRBD1 | TRBJ1-1 | TRBV5-1 | NA | TGCGCCAGCAGCTCGGTTTTACAGGGGGCGAGCCACACTGAAGCTTTCTTT | CASSSVLQGASHTEAFF
TRBD1 | TRBJ1-2 | TRBV2 | many | TGTGCCAACCCATGGTTGAGGACAGGGGGCGACTATGGCTACACCTTC | CANPWLRTGGDYGYTF
NA | TRBJ2-2 | TRBV19 | NA | TGTGCCAGTAGTTGGGGTGAGACCGGGGAGCTGTTTTTT | CASSWGETGELFF
NA | TRBJ2-2 | TRBV9 | NA | TGTGCCAGCAGCGTAGCTCCAAGCACCGGGGAGCTGTTTTTT | CASSVAPSTGELFF
NA | TRBJ1-1 | TRBV29-1 | many | TGCAGCGTCGTCAGGGGAAACACTGAAGCTTTCTTT | CSVVRGNTEAFF
NA | TRBJ1-1 | TRBV20-1 | few | TGCAGTGCCTCGGGAGGGGGGCATGTGACTGAAGCTTTCTTT | CSASGGGHVTEAFF
NA | TRBJ1-4 | TRBV14 | NA | TGTGCCAGCAGCCAAGGACAGGAGGAGAGAGAAAAACTGTTTTTT | CASSQGQEEREKLFF
TRBD1 | TRBJ1-4 | TRBV10-3 | NA | TGTGCCATCAGTAAGTCGCAGGAACAGGGGAGGGGAAAACTGTTTTTT | CAISKSQEQGRGKLFF
TRBD1 | TRBJ1-4 | TRBV10-3 | many | TGTGCCATCAGTGATTATCGACAGGGAGCTAATGAAAAACTGTTTTTT | CAISDYRQGANEKLFF
NA | TRBJ2-7 | TRBV2 | few | TGTGCCAGCAGTGAAGTAACAGGCCTTGCCTACGAGCAGTACTTC | CASSEVTGLAYEQYF
NA | TRBJ1-3 | TRBV2 | many | TGTGCCAGCAGTGACGATCACACCATATATTTT | CASSDDHTIYF
NA | TRBJ2-5 | TRBV15 | NA | TGTGCCACCAGCAGAGCGGGAGTCATGCAAGAGACCCAGTACTTC | CATSRAGVMQETQYF
NA | TRBJ2-2 | TRBV12-3/TRBV12-4 | NA | TGTGCCAGCAGTTTCACGGGAATCCCCGGGGAGCTGTTTTTT | CASSFTGIPGELFF
TRBD1 | TRBJ1-2 | TRBV10-3 | many | TGTGCCATCAGTGAGGAAGGACAGGGGATCTATGGCTACACCTTC | CAISEEGQGIYGYTF
TRBD1 | TRBJ1-1 | TRBV29-1 | many | TGCAGCGTAGGACAGGGCGCGACTGAAGCTTTCTTT | CSVGQGATEAFF
NA | TRBJ1-2 | TRBV2 | NA | TGTGCCAGCAGTGAAGCGAGGGGGGGGGGCGGTGGCTACACCTTC | CASSEARGGGGGYTF
TRBD1 | TRBJ1-1 | TRBV7-2 | few | TGTGCCAGCAGCTACGGCACAGGGGCGAGCACTGAAGCTTTCTTT | CASSYGTGASTEAFF
NA | TRBJ1-2 | TRBV25-1 | few | TGTGCCAGCAGTGAAGTGGGTTACTCCTATGGCTACACCTTC | CASSEVGYSYGYTF
TRBD2 | TRBJ2-7 | TRBV7-7 | few | TGTGCTAGCAGCTTATCTAGCGGGGGGGAATACGAGCAGTACTTC | CASSLSSGGEYEQYF
NA | TRBJ1-5 | TRBV19 | few | TGTGCCAGTAGTGCCTCTTTAGTACAGCAGCCCCAGCATTTT | CASSASLVQQPQHF
TRBD2 | TRBJ2-5 | TRBV5-6 | NA | TGTGCCAGCAGCTTGCCCTCTAGCGGGGGGGCCCAAGAGACCCAGTACTTC | CASSLPSSGGAQETQYF
NA | TRBJ1-2 | TRBV12-3/TRBV12-4 | many | TGTGCCAGCAGTCTTGGCAGCGGTGGCTACACCTTC | CASSLGSGGYTF
NA | TRBJ2-7 | TRBV6-1 | NA | TGTGCCAGCAGTTACGGCTTAGAGGACGAGCAGTACTTC | CASSYGLEDEQYF
TRBD1 | TRBJ2-7 | TRBV5-1 | NA | TGCGCCAGCAGCCACGCGCGGACAGGGAGCTACGAGCAGTACTTC | CASSHARTGSYEQYF
NA | TRBJ2-6 | TRBV29-1 | NA | TGCAGCGTTGAGGGGGATGGCGGCTACACCTCTGGGGCCAACGTCCTGACTTTC | CSVEGDGGYTSGANVLTF
NA | TRBJ1-6 | TRBV4-1 | many | TGCGCCAGCAGCCAAGAGGGAGACTCACCCCTCCACTTT | CASSQEGDSPLHF
TRBD2 | TRBJ2-7 | TRBV12-3/TRBV12-4 | NA | TGTGCCAGCACTATGGGCGGGGGGTCGAACGAGCAGTACTTC | CASTMGGGSNEQYF
NA | TRBJ1-2 | TRBV29-1 | NA | TGCAGCGTTGAAGGGGCCATGAGGGTCGGCTACACCTTC | CSVEGAMRVGYTF
NA | TRBJ2-7 | TRBV10-3 | many | TGTGCCATCAGCCAACAGGGTGAGCCCTACGAGCAGTACTTC | CAISQQGEPYEQYF
TRBD2 | TRBJ2-6 | TRBV19 | many | TGTGCCAGTAGTATGGCGGGGGACGGGGCCAACGTCCTGACTTTC | CASSMAGDGANVLTF
NA | TRBJ1-5 | TRBV7-3 | NA | TGTGCCAGCAGCTTAAACGGGGGGCCCCAGCATTTT | CASSLNGGPQHF
TRBD1 | TRBJ1-1 | TRBV7-9 | NA | TGTGCCAGCAGCTCTGGGACAGGGAGCACTGAAGCTTTCTTT | CASSSGTGSTEAFF
TRBD1 | TRBJ1-1 | TRBV7-9 | few | TGTGCCAGCAGCGGATCCAACAGGGGGGTTGAAGCTTTCTTT | CASSGSNRGVEAFF
NA | TRBJ1-4 | TRBV20-1 | many | TGCAGTGCTAGAGACGGGACGCAGTTTTTT | CSARDGTQFF
NA | TRBJ2-7 | TRBV6-5 | many | TGTGCCAGCAGTTACGATGGACAGTACTACGAGCAGTACTTC | CASSYDGQYYEQYF
TRBD1 | TRBJ1-2 | TRBV25-1 | once | TGTGCCAGCGTAGGACAGGGGTACTATGGCTACACCTTC | CASVGQGYYGYTF